These 25 T cell receptor beta chains share one sample of origin, sequenced in a study of tumor and adjacent non-tumor tissue in lung cancer. No cell sorting was done before RNA was extracted from the tissue. This non-tumor lung sample came from over 3 cm beyond the tumor edge. A modified ARM-PCR protocol with three rounds of nested PCR amplified TCRbeta. TCRdb reanalysed the multiplex PCR reads using MiXCR and keeps one entry per CDR3 protein. Counted here are 100,000 or so distinct CDR3 sequences, about 60% occurring once; the ten biggest clones make up about 19%. The specimen sequenced was distant non-tumor lung tissue. These receptors originate from a man aged 30-40 years with non-small cell lung cancer.

This clonotype was seen ten or more times. The chain employs TRBV29-1 and TRBJ1-3, with D unresolved. With 7 bases removed from V and 8 bases from J, the gap between germline ends came to 9 bases. This CDR3 has 10 amino acids. The germline CDR1 and CDR2 sequences are SQVTM and ANQGSEA. This CDR3 is CSAGSDTIYF. The CDR3, as DNA: TGCAGCGCCGGCTCGGACACCATATATTTT.

This clonotype came up many times. The chain joins TRBV4-1 to TRBJ1-5, with D possibly matching TRBD1 (5 bases). This CDR3 is 17 amino acids long. V shed 3 bases and J shed 6 bases, with 21 bases lying between them. Germline assignment: CDR1 MGHRA and CDR2 YSYEKL. The CDR3 DNA reads as TGCGCCAGCAGCCATTCCCTAGGGGACCCGGGTAGTCAGCCCCAGCATTTT. It specifies CASSHSLGDPGSQPQHF.

For this clonotype: One junction end disagrees with the germline gene, perhaps due to a read error. The chain has TRBV12-3 or TRBV12-4 and TRBJ1-2; unclear D gene. The CDR3 runs 12 residues. As DNA, the CDR3 is TGTGCCATCAGTTCCGTGACGGGGGGCTACACCTTC. It translates to CAISSVTGGYTF.

Points on this clonotype: A much more abundant neighbour one base away suggests this may be a read error. The chain links TRBV5-1 to TRBJ2-5, with D unclear. The V gene's germline CDR1 is SGHRS and CDR2 YFSETQ. The CDR3 consists of 11 residues. The CDR3 DNA reads as TGCACCAGCAGCTCCCAAGAGACCCAGTACTTC. Its translation: CTSSSQETQYF.

With respect to this clonotype: This may arise from a read error, as a much more abundant clone is one base away. The J gene is TRBJ2-7, the V gene TRBV5-8; D is perhaps TRBD1 or TRBD2 (5 bases each). The CDR3 consists of 14 residues. Germline V lookup: CDR1 SGHTS, CDR2 YDEGEE. The CDR3 region has the DNA TGTACCAGCAGCTTGGGACGGAACTCCTACGAGCAGTACTTC. Its protein is CTSSLGRNSYEQYF.

This clonotype occurred many times. Compared with germline, one end of the junction differs, possibly owing to a read error. The chain carries TRBV11-2 and TRBJ2-5, with D perhaps TRBD2 (6 bases). Germline V lookup: CDR1 SGHAT, CDR2 FQNNGV. There are 11 residues in the CDR3. The CDR3: CAIDGGKTHYF. The CDR3 DNA is TGTGCCATCGATGGGGGGAAGACCCACTACTTC.

V and J are TRBV7-3 and TRBJ2-1; 10 nucleotides match TRBD2. Per the germline V gene, CDR1 is SGHTA and CDR2 is FQGTGA. This CDR3 spans 15 amino acids. Trimming cost V 4 bases and J 2 bases; bases outside gene matches: 2. The CDR3 sequence: CASSSLAGAYNEQFF. For the CDR3, the DNA is TGTGCCAGCAGCTCTCTAGCGGGAGCCTACAATGAGCAGTTCTTC.

This clonotype qualifies as large (0.1 to 1%). The chain links TRBV4-1 to TRBJ2-7; weak D call: TRBD1 (6 bases). CDR3 size: 16 residues. Trimming took off 0 bases at V and 2 bases at J, with 14 bases between the two ends. The germline V gene encodes CDR1 MGHRA and CDR2 YSYEKL. CDR3 amino acids: CASSQDETGQTYEQYF. DNA of the CDR3: TGCGCCAGCAGCCAAGACGAGACAGGACAGACCTACGAGCAGTACTTC.

Concerning this clonotype itself: A read error may be the cause here, since a much bigger clone is one base away. The conserved phenylalanine or tryptophan is not found at the CDR3 terminus, so this likely reflects a read error. The J gene is TRBJ2-1, the V gene TRBV28, with D perhaps TRBD2 (5 bases). Per the germline V gene, CDR1 is MDHEN and CDR2 is SYDVKM. V dropped 3 bases and J dropped 8 bases, with 8 bases sitting between them. There are 12 residues in the CDR3. CDR3 sequence reads: CASSFGVYEQFL. In DNA, the CDR3 is TGTGCCAGCAGTTTCGGGGTCTATGAGCAGTTCCTC.

This clonotype was counted at least ten times. The chain has TRBV6-2 or TRBV6-3 and TRBJ2-1; 11 bases are a match to TRBD2. Germline V lookup: CDR1 MNHEY, CDR2 SVGEGT. V gave up 3 bases and J gave up 8 bases; unmatched junction bases: 6. The CDR3 runs 15 residues. In nucleotides, the CDR3 is TGTGCCAGCAGTTATAGCGGGGGGGCCTTGGATGAGCAGTTCTTC. Protein sequence: CASSYSGGALDEQFF.

With respect to this clonotype: This clone may be a read error of a much larger clone one base away. The chain uses TRBV10-3 and TRBJ1-1, with unresolved D. The germline V gene has CDR1 ENHRY and CDR2 SYGVKD. The CDR3 spans 15 residues. Between the trimmed V and J ends, which lost 6 bases and 0 bases, there was a span of 14 bases. CDR3 sequence (DNA): TGTGCCATCAGAAGGAGTGAGGGCCTGAACACTGAAGCTTTCTTT. Translation: CAIRRSEGLNTEAFF.

About this clonotype: The germline gene is not matched at one end of the junction; a read error may be the cause. V gene TRBV7-9 combines with J gene TRBJ2-7; D is uncertain. CDR3 length: 14 residues. Germline assignment: CDR1 SEHNR and CDR2 FQNEAQ (reference sequence). This CDR3 is CASSPWYRTYEQNF. DNA of the CDR3: TGTGCCAGCAGCCCATGGTATCGAACCTACGAGCAGAACTTC.

This clonotype was counted a single time. One end of the junction varies from germline; a read error may be responsible. The chain combines TRBV20-1 with TRBJ2-3; 10 nucleotides line up with TRBD2. The CDR3 covers 15 residues. Germline CDR1 is DFQATT and CDR2 is SNEGSKA (reference sequence). CDR3 DNA: TGCAGTGCCAGTAGTCAGCGGGAGGGCATAGATACGCAGTGTTTT. This gives the protein CSASSQREGIDTQCF.

The rearrangement joins TRBV4-1 to TRBJ2-7; D might be TRBD2 (6 bases). From germline, CDR1 is MGHRA and CDR2 YSYEKL. The CDR3 runs 15 residues. Trimming pared 0 bases from V and 7 bases from J, leaving 16 bases between. CDR3 DNA: TGCGCCAGCAGCCAAGAGTCTAGCGCACTGTATGAGCAGTACTTC. Protein product: CASSQESSALYEQYF.

Comments on this clonotype: A junction boundary mismatches the germline segment, possibly from a read error. V is TRBV11-2 and J is TRBJ2-1, with D possibly matching TRBD2 (5 bases). This CDR3 has 12 amino acids. Germline values: CDR1 SGHAT, CDR2 FQNNGV. The CDR3 here is CACSFGLTKQFF. DNA of the CDR3: TGTGCCTGCAGCTTTGGACTGACTAAGCAGTTCTTC.

Of note for this clonotype: In this CDR3 the conserved last residue, phenylalanine or tryptophan, is missing, so a read error is likely. The J gene is TRBJ1-2, the V gene TRBV4-1, with D perhaps matching TRBD1 (6 bases). The CDR3 is made up of 15 amino acids. Germline CDR1 MGHRA, CDR2 YSYEKL. With 4 bases removed from V and 7 bases from J, the gap between germline ends came to 19 bases. Written as DNA, the CDR3 is TGCGCCAGCAGCCCCGAAGGTCTAGGGGGGAGTGGCTACACCTTA. Translation gives CASSPEGLGGSGYTL.

In the case of this clonotype: A read error may be the cause here, since a much bigger clone is one base away. Since no conserved phenylalanine or tryptophan closes the CDR3, a read error is the likely cause. The chain links TRBV6-6 to TRBJ1-4; tentative D call: TRBD1 (6 bases). The CDR3 contains 17 residues. Germline CDR1 MNHNY, CDR2 SVGAGI (reference sequence). V was trimmed by 6 bases and J by 0 bases, leaving 17 bases between them. The CDR3 spells CASRGRGGIATNEKLFL. The CDR3 coding sequence is TGTGCCAGCAGGGGAAGGGGGGGTATTGCAACTAATGAAAAACTGTTTTTA.

Details on this clonotype: Mismatch with germline at one junction end may stem from a read error. The genes are TRBV11-2 and TRBJ2-7, with D uncertain. From germline, CDR1 is SGHAT and CDR2 FQNNGV. The CDR3 length is 12 residues. The CDR3 region is CARSLVSYELYF. The CDR3, as DNA: TGTGCCAGAAGCTTAGTCTCCTACGAGCTGTACTTC.

Comment on this clonotype: One end of the junction fails to match germline, which may point to a read error. The chain links TRBV5-1 to TRBJ2-1, with 7 bases lining up with TRBD1. The CDR3 length is 12 residues. Germline V lookup: CDR1 SGHRS, CDR2 YFSETQ. The CDR3 reads CANSLQGQEQFF. The DNA for the CDR3 is TGCGCCAACAGCTTACAGGGGCAGGAGCAGTTCTTC.

As to this clonotype: At one boundary the junction diverges from the germline segment, which might be a read error. V gene TRBV11-2 combines with J gene TRBJ2-3; D unresolved. CDR1 and CDR2 from the germline V gene are SGHAT and FQNNGV. The CDR3 totals 13 residues. The CDR3 reads CAGSLFGSDTQYF. For the CDR3, the DNA is TGTGCCGGCAGCCTCTTCGGGTCAGATACGCAGTATTTT.

The chain uses TRBV24-1 and TRBJ1-1, with a possible D match to TRBD1 (6 bases). V was pared by 3 bases and J by 1 base, with 8 bases between. Looked up from germline, CDR1 is KGHDR and CDR2 is SFDVKD. This CDR3 is 14 amino acids long. The CDR3 DNA sequence: TGTGCCACCAGTGATACACAGGGGAACACTGAAGCTTTCTTT. Its translation: CATSDTQGNTEAFF.

The chain joins TRBV7-9 to TRBJ2-7; D call uncertain. CDR3 length equals 12 residues. Germline CDR1 and CDR2: SEHNR and FQNEAQ (reference sequence). V lost 4 bases and J 7 bases, leaving 11 bases between the germline ends. CDR3 in amino acids: CASSSMLGEQYF. CDR3 DNA: TGTGCCAGCAGCTCCATGTTGGGTGAGCAGTACTTC.

This clonotype has ten or more counts. A read error is possible here, since a much larger clone lies one base away. This sequence joins TRBV20-1 and TRBJ2-1, with 7 bases matching TRBD2. Germline loops: CDR1 DFQATT, CDR2 SNEGSKA (reference sequence). Germline trimming cut 6 bases from V and 6 bases from J; bases unmatched to any gene: 8. The CDR3 contains 13 residues. CDR3 nucleotides: TGCAGTGCCGTCGGGGAGGGCAGCAATGAGCAGTTCTTC. Its translation is CSAVGEGSNEQFF.

Comments on this clonotype: A read error is possible here, since a much larger clone lies one base away. This sequence joins TRBV28 and TRBJ2-1; TRBD1 matches at 7 bases. Germline V lookup: CDR1 MDHEN, CDR2 SYDVKM. There are 16 residues in the CDR3. Unmatched junction bases numbered 10, after V lost 4 bases and J lost 4 bases. The CDR3 loop reads CASSSTTGCWYNEQFF. The CDR3 DNA sequence: TGTGCCAGCAGTTCCACGACAGGGTGCTGGTACAATGAGCAGTTCTTC. The full variable domain, with the rest looked up from reference TRBV28 and TRBJ2-1, is DVKVTQSSRYLVKRTGEKVFLECVQDMDHENMFWYRQDPGLGLRLIYFSYDVKMKEKGDIPEGYSVSREKKERFSLILESASTNQTSMYLCASSSTTGCWYNEQFFGPGTRLTVL.

This clonotype has just a few counts. Sequence at one end of the junction differs from germline and may be a read error. The V call is TRBV20-1, the J call TRBJ2-1; D remains ambiguous. The CDR3 totals 11 residues. The germline V gene has CDR1 DFQATT and CDR2 SNEGSKA (reference sequence). The CDR3 sequence is CSARWVGEQLF. CDR3 DNA sequence: TGCAGTGCACGGTGGGTAGGCGAGCAGTTATTC.